These T cell receptor beta chains were read from a single sample in a study of Graves' ophthalmopathy and Graves' hyperthyroidism. TCRdb called the multiplex PCR reads again in MiXCR, with one record for every CDR3 protein. The data hold around 600,000 distinct CDR3 sequences, with over 40% observed a single time. The sample taken for sequencing was peripheral blood. These receptors originate from an adult man with Graves' ophthalmopathy. Each CDR3 is given with its conserved first and last residue. The D gene is left open where the match is weak. Size tells how often a clone was seen (once, few, many) or the class of an expanded clone, and some rows leave it out.

V	J	D	size	length	DNA	CDR3
TRBV5-8	TRBJ1-2	TRBD1	few	16	TGTGCCAGCAGCGACGGGACAGGAGGATTAATCTATGGCTACACCTTC	CASSDGTGGLIYGYTF
TRBV19	TRBJ2-2	.	many	13	TGTGCCAGTAGTATTGGGGGACACGGGGAGCTGTTTTTT	CASSIGGHGELFF
TRBV10-3	TRBJ1-2	TRBD1	.	14	TGTGCCATCAGGAACACAGGGGACGGCTATGGCTACACCTTC	CAIRNTGDGYGYTF
TRBV10-3	TRBJ1-5	TRBD1	few	14	TGTGCCAGTTCCTCTGAGGGGGCCGATCAGCCCCAGCATTTT	CASSSEGADQPQHF
TRBV20-1	TRBJ1-2	.	many	12	TGCAGTGCTAGAGAACAGATCTATGGCTACACCTTC	CSAREQIYGYTF
TRBV25-1	TRBJ1-1	.	many	13	TGTGCCAGCAGTGAATTCGGGGGCACTGAAGCTTTCTTT	CASSEFGGTEAFF
TRBV2	TRBJ1-4	TRBD1	many	18	TGTGCCAGCAGTGCGCCCGGGACAGGGGGTAAAGAGAATGAAAAACTGTTTTTT	CASSAPGTGGKENEKLFF
TRBV4-1	TRBJ2-7	.	.	15	TGCGCCAGCAGCCAAGACGGGACGAGGGGCTACGAGCAGTACTTC	CASSQDGTRGYEQYF
TRBV20-1	TRBJ2-7	TRBD2	.	16	TGCAGTGCTAGGGTCCTAGCGGGAGGGCCGTCCTACGAGCAGTACTTC	CSARVLAGGPSYEQYF
TRBV24-1	TRBJ1-5	.	many	14	TGTGCCACCAGTGACAATTATAGCAATCAGCCCCAGCATTTT	CATSDNYSNQPQHF
TRBV7-2	TRBJ2-5	TRBD2	.	15	TGTGCCAGCAGGATGGGGACTAGCGGGACAGATACGCAGTACTTC	CASRMGTSGTDTQYF
TRBV2	TRBJ1-6	TRBD1	.	14	TGTGCCAGCAGTCTGGGACAGTTATATTCACCCCTCCACTTT	CASSLGQLYSPLHF
TRBV6-1	TRBJ2-5	TRBD1	many	15	TGTGCCAGCACCTTCGGACAGGGCCTTCAAGAGACCCAGTACTTC	CASTFGQGLQETQYF
TRBV14	TRBJ1-1	TRBD1	.	17	TGTGCCAGCAGCCAACACACAGGGGGACAAATGAACACTGAAGCTTTCTTT	CASSQHTGGQMNTEAFF
TRBV10-3	TRBJ2-7	TRBD2	.	15	TGTGCCAGCAGCCGAGGGACTAGCTCACGGAAAGAGCAGTACTTC	CASSRGTSSRKEQYF
TRBV7-9	TRBJ2-7	.	few	16	TGCGCCAGCAGCCTCGCGTCAAGGGGTGGAGGGTACGAGCAGTACTTC	CASSLASRGGGYEQYF
TRBV12-3/TRBV12-4	TRBJ1-3	.	few	16	TGTGCCAGCAGTACCCCAGGGGTCTTCTCTGGAAACACCATATATTTT	CASSTPGVFSGNTIYF
TRBV7-9	TRBJ1-2	.	many	12	TGTGCCAGCAGCTTAGAGGGCAGTGGCTACACCTTC	CASSLEGSGYTF
TRBV29-1	TRBJ1-4	TRBD1	many	11	TGCAGCGTTTTGAGGACAGGGGAACTGTTTTTT	CSVLRTGELFF
TRBV2	TRBJ1-2	.	.	12	TGTGCCAGCGCCACGGGGGGCAATGGCTACACCTTC	CASATGGNGYTF
TRBV10-3	TRBJ2-7	.	.	14	TGTGCCATCACACAGGTCCCTTTATGCTACGAGCAGTACTTC	CAITQVPLCYEQYF
TRBV12-3/TRBV12-4	TRBJ2-5	TRBD2	many	15	TGTGCCAGCAGTTTCCAGCGGGGGGGCGGCGAGACCCAGTACTTC	CASSFQRGGGETQYF
TRBV10-1	TRBJ2-5	.	many	14	TGCGCCAGCAGTGAGTGGCTAGCAGAAGAGACCCAGTACTTC	CASSEWLAEETQYF
TRBV12-5	TRBJ1-1	.	.	16	TGTGCTAGTGGTAATCGGGTGGGCCTTATGAACACTGAAGCTTTCTTT	CASGNRVGLMNTEAFF
TRBV7-9	TRBJ2-7	.	many	13	TGTGCCAGCAGCTCCTTGGACGGGTACGAGCAGTACTTC	CASSSLDGYEQYF
TRBV10-3	TRBJ1-2	TRBD1	few	16	TGTGCCAGCAGTGTGGGACAGGCGGTAGCTAACTATGGCTACACCTTC	CASSVGQAVANYGYTF
TRBV12-3/TRBV12-4	TRBJ2-7	.	many	12	TGTGCCAGCAGCCGATTATCCTACGAGCAGTACTTC	CASSRLSYEQYF
TRBV12-5	TRBJ1-5	.	.	15	TGTGCTAGTGGTCTGGGGGCAAACCCCTTTCAGCCCCAGCATTTT	CASGLGANPFQPQHF
TRBV2	TRBJ2-3	TRBD1	.	16	TGTGCCAGCAGCCGGACAGGGTGGGGTTCCACAGATACGCAGTATTTT	CASSRTGWGSTDTQYF
TRBV25-1	TRBJ2-3	TRBD2	once	21	TGCGCCAGCAGCCACCGACCAGGGGCTACCGGGACTAGCGGGGCAACAGATACGCAGTATTTT	CASSHRPGATGTSGATDTQYF
TRBV12-3/TRBV12-4	TRBJ2-2	TRBD2	.	15	TGTGCCAGCAGTTCGGCAGGGAGGGACACCGGGGAGCTGTTTTTT	CASSSAGRDTGELFF
TRBV10-3	TRBJ2-2	.	many	14	TGTGCCATTAGGAAGGGGCAGATCACCGGGGAGCTGTTTTTT	CAIRKGQITGELFF
TRBV7-2	TRBJ2-7	.	many	16	TGTGCCAGCAGCTTAGGAGATGTGGCAGGCTCCTACGAGCAGTACTTC	CASSLGDVAGSYEQYF
TRBV3-1	TRBJ2-5	.	few	15	TGTGCCAGCAGACAATCAGTGGTTTCGTCAAGAGACCAGTACTTC	CASRQSVVSSRDQYF
TRBV13	TRBJ2-5	.	many	15	TGTGCCAGCAGCCCAACCCGGACCACGGCAGAGACCCAGTACTTC	CASSPTRTTAETQYF
TRBV15	TRBJ1-2	.	.	13	TGTGCCACCAGCAGAGGGGCTAGCTATGGCTACACCTTC	CATSRGASYGYTF
TRBV19	TRBJ2-3	.	.	15	TGTGCCAGTAGTATGAGGGACTCCAGCACAGATACGCAGTATTTT	CASSMRDSSTDTQYF
TRBV7-3	TRBJ2-6	.	.	15	TGTGCCAGCAGCGGCGGGGTAGCTGGGGCCAACGTCCTGACTTTC	CASSGGVAGANVLTF
TRBV20-1	TRBJ2-5	.	.	13	TGCAGTGCTTACAGGGACACCCAAGAGACCCAGTACTTC	CSAYRDTQETQYF
TRBV25-1	TRBJ1-1	.	few	15	TGTGCCAGCTCATCACGGGGGGCTTTGCTCACTGAAGCTTTCTTT	CASSSRGALLTEAFF
TRBV29-1	TRBJ2-5	.	.	15	TGCAGCGTTGAAGATCAGGCCGGGACATTAGAGACCCAGTACTTC	CSVEDQAGTLETQYF
TRBV25-1	TRBJ1-2	TRBD1	once	14	TGTGCCAGCAGCACCGGGACAGGGTTGTATGGCTACACCTTC	CASSTGTGLYGYTF
TRBV19	TRBJ1-5	TRBD1	.	15	TGTGCCAGCGCCCGGGACAGGGATAGCAATCAGCCCCAGCATTTT	CASARDRDSNQPQHF
TRBV4-1	TRBJ1-2	.	many	15	TGCGCCAGCAGCCAACTACCGGGACCCATTTATGGCTACACCTTC	CASSQLPGPIYGYTF
TRBV19	TRBJ2-5	.	many	11	TGTGCCAGTGGGACGGATGAGACCCAGTACTTC	CASGTDETQYF
TRBV4-3	TRBJ1-2	.	many	14	TGCGCCAGCAGCCAAGATCACCGGACACAATACTACACCTTC	CASSQDHRTQYYTF
TRBV20-1	TRBJ1-6	.	.	17	.	CCASSQGQPLNGSPLHF
TRBV2	TRBJ2-7	TRBD1	many	18	TGTGCCAGCAGTGAGAGGTTGGGACAGGGAGGGGAGGCCTACGAGCAGTACTTC	CASSERLGQGGEAYEQYF
TRBV19	TRBJ1-1	.	.	18	TGTGCCAGTAGTATCCAGACCATTCCCTTCAGAGATGACACTGAAGCTTTCTTT	CASSIQTIPFRDDTEAFF
TRBV20-1	TRBJ1-1	.	many	14	TGCAGTGCCCTTAACAGGGACTGGGACACTGAAGCTTTCTTT	CSALNRDWDTEAFF
TRBV11-2	TRBJ1-2	TRBD1	many	16	TGTGCCAGCAGCCAAGTCCGGACAGGGGGCTCCTATGGCTACACCTTC	CASSQVRTGGSYGYTF
TRBV4-1	TRBJ1-2	TRBD1	many	13	TGCGCCAGCAGCCAAGGGACAGGGGAAGGCTACACCTTC	CASSQGTGEGYTF
TRBV19	TRBJ2-2	.	.	16	TGTGCCAGTAGTACGGACAGCGTTGACGAGGCCGGGGAGCTGTTTTTT	CASSTDSVDEAGELFF